The rows below give T cell receptor beta chains drawn from one sample of a study of monozygotic twins with inflammatory bowel disease. TCRdb reprocessed the 5' RACE reads, with one entry per CDR3 protein and no DNA. The repertoire table contains a few hundred thousand distinct CDR3 sequences. The sample comprised blood. The receptors were gathered from a human donor with ulcerative colitis or Crohn's disease, or a healthy co-twin of an affected twin (not recorded which). Both conserved end residues are part of each CDR3.

j_gene: TRBJ2-2; v_gene: TRBV5-1; CDR3aa: CASSPSMGASGELFF
j_gene: TRBJ2-7; v_gene: TRBV5-1; CDR3aa: CASSLVPEGYEQYF
j_gene: TRBJ1-1; v_gene: TRBV19; CDR3aa: CASSSPTGGMNTEAFF
j_gene: TRBJ2-1; v_gene: TRBV5-6; CDR3aa: CASSLAGVMGRAYNEQFF
j_gene: TRBJ2-3; v_gene: TRBV18; CDR3aa: CASSGWAGEVYNTQYF
j_gene: TRBJ2-3; v_gene: TRBV7-8; CDR3aa: CASSLGRFTDTQYF
j_gene: TRBJ2-1; v_gene: TRBV5-1; CDR3aa: CASSLGAAANEQFF
j_gene: TRBJ2-1; v_gene: TRBV27; CDR3aa: CASRSTFEQFF
j_gene: TRBJ2-1; v_gene: TRBV27; CDR3aa: CASSFFAGVSYNEQFF
j_gene: TRBJ2-4; v_gene: TRBV6-1; CDR3aa: CASSGGGMESKNIQYF
j_gene: TRBJ2-5; v_gene: TRBV5-1; CDR3aa: CASSPYSQGRHQETQYF
j_gene: TRBJ1-5; v_gene: TRBV24-1; CDR3aa: CATSDNRGGQPQHF
j_gene: TRBJ2-7; v_gene: TRBV20-1; CDR3aa: CSATKLAGKYEQYF
j_gene: TRBJ2-7; v_gene: TRBV4-3; CDR3aa: CASSRQVLGSTEQYF
j_gene: TRBJ1-1; v_gene: TRBV29-1; CDR3aa: CSVHRQGSAMNTEAFF
j_gene: TRBJ2-7; v_gene: TRBV6-1; CDR3aa: CASRITSGASYEQYF
j_gene: TRBJ2-7; v_gene: TRBV30; CDR3aa: CAWSGGRDEQYF
j_gene: TRBJ2-5; v_gene: TRBV28; CDR3aa: CASSLDQKKMGQETQYF
j_gene: TRBJ2-5; v_gene: TRBV20-1; CDR3aa: CSAPDSKKIQETQYF
j_gene: TRBJ2-7; v_gene: TRBV5-1; CDR3aa: CASSLAEGGSSYEQYF
j_gene: TRBJ2-1; v_gene: TRBV7-9; CDR3aa: CASSLGSPDNEQFF
j_gene: TRBJ2-3; v_gene: TRBV7-2; CDR3aa: CASSLWAGGVADTQYF
j_gene: TRBJ1-2; v_gene: TRBV5-1; CDR3aa: CAGKKGQGDGGGYTF
j_gene: TRBJ2-1; v_gene: TRBV7-3; CDR3aa: CASSPKPGGKTYNEQFF
j_gene: TRBJ2-2; v_gene: TRBV7-9; CDR3aa: CASSLAERDGELFF
j_gene: TRBJ2-1; v_gene: TRBV29-1; CDR3aa: CSVEGTSGRVSSYNEQFF
j_gene: TRBJ1-4; v_gene: TRBV23-1; CDR3aa: CASSQWKARGKDEKLFF
j_gene: TRBJ1-2; v_gene: TRBV7-2; CDR3aa: CASSFPEGQNYGYTF
j_gene: TRBJ2-7; v_gene: TRBV5-1; CDR3aa: CASTRTSGYNEQYF
j_gene: TRBJ1-6; v_gene: TRBV7-9; CDR3aa: CASSLSEVPNSPLHF
j_gene: TRBJ2-7; v_gene: TRBV6-1; CDR3aa: CASSGDKSYEQYF
j_gene: TRBJ2-2; v_gene: TRBV2; CDR3aa: CASSSRLRAGVRNTGELFF
j_gene: TRBJ2-5; v_gene: TRBV6-5; CDR3aa: CASSYTKGAWETQYF